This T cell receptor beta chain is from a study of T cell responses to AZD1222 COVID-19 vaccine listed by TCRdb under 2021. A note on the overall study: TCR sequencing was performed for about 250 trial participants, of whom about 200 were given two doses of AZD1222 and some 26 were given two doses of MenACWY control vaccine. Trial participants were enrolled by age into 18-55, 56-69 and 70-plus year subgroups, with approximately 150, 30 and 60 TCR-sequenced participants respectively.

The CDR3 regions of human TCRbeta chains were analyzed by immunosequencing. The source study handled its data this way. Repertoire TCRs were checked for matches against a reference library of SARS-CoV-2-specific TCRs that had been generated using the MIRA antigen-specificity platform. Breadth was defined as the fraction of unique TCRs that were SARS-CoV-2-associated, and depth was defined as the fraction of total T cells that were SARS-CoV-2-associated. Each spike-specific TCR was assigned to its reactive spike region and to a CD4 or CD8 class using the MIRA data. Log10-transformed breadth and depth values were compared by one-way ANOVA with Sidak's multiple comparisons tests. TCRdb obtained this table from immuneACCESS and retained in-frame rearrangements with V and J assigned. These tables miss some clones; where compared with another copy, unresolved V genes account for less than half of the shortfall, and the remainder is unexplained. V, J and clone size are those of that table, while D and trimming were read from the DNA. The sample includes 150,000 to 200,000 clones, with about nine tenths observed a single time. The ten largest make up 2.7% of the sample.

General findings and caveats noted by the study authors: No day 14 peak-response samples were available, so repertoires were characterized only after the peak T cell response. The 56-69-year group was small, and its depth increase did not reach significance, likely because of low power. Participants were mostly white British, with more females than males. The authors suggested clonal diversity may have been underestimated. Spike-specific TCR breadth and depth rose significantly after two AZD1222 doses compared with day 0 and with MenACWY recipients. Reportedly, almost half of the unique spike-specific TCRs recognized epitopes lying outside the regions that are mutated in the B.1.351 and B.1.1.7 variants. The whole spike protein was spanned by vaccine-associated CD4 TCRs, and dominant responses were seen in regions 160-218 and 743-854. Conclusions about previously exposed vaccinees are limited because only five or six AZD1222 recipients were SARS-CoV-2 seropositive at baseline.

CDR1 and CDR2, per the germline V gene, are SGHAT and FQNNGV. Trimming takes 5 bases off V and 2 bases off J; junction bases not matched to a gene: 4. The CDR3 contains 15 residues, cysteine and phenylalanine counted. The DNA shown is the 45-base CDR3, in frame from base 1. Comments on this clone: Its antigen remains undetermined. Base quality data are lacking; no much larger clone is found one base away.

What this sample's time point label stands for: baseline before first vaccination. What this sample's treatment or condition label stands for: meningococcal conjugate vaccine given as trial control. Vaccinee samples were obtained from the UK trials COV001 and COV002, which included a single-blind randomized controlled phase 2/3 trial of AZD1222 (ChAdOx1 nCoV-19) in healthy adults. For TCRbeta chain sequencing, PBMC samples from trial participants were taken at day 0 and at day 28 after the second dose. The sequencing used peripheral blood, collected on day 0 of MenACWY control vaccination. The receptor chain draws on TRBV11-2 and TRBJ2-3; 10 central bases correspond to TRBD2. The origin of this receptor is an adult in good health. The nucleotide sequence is TGTGCCAGCAGCCAACTAGCGGGGAACACAGATACGCAGTATTTT. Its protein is CASSQLAGNTDTQYF.